Below are 5 T cell receptor beta chains sequenced from a single sample in a study of tumor-infiltrating lymphocytes in primary liver carcinoma. Germline DNA was extracted alongside blood RNA, which was obtained from unsorted whole blood. Making TCR beta cDNA involved around 540 ng total RNA and a constant-region primer. Three nested multiplex PCR rounds, a slightly modified ARM-PCR method, built the TCR beta libraries. The first two PCR rounds, roughly 9 cycles each, used TRBV1-TRBV30 forward primers and a C-beta reverse primer. Each CDR3 protein is one row after TCRdb ran MiXCR on the multiplex PCR reads. The sample contains approximately 320,000 distinct CDR3 sequences, about three fifths of which appear only once. Specimen: peripheral blood. These receptors were collected from a woman under 40 with primary liver carcinoma and hepatitis B virus infection.

Comments on this clonotype: A junction end diverges from the germline sequence, so it may reflect a read error. This chain uses TRBV7-9 with TRBJ2-7, with D perhaps matching TRBD2 (6 bases). Germline-derived CDR1 and CDR2 are SEHNR and FQNEAQ (reference sequence). CDR3 length: 14 residues. CDR3 loop: CTSSKAEGSYEQYF. The CDR3 DNA sequence: TGTACCAGCAGCAAAGCGGAGGGTTCCTACGAGCAGTACTTC.

This clonotype occurred a few times. J is TRBJ2-1 and V is TRBV29-1, with TRBD2 matching 7 bases. Germline CDR1 reads SQVTM; CDR2 reads ANQGSEA. CDR3 size: 16 residues. CDR3 loop: CTVLMGGGRLSNEQFF. The CDR3, as DNA: TGCACCGTACTCATGGGGGGGGGTCGATTATCTAATGAGCAGTTCTTC.

Comment on this clonotype: Since a much larger clone is just one base distant, this may be a read error. The gene calls are TRBV11-3 and TRBJ2-7; D unclear. Germline values: CDR1 SGHNT, CDR2 YENEEA. V shed 5 bases and J shed 6 bases, with 8 bases lying between them. CDR3 length equals 11 residues. CDR3 in amino acids: CASSTLGEQYF. The DNA for the CDR3 is TGTGCCAGCAGCACCCTTGGCGAGCAGTACTTC.

This clonotype was detected ten times or more. The gene calls are TRBV5-5 and TRBJ1-2; weak D call: TRBD1 (5 bases). V gave up 7 bases and J gave up 2 bases, with 18 bases separating them. Germline lookup yields CDR1 SGHKS and CDR2 YYEKEE (reference sequence). This CDR3 region has 15 residues. The CDR3 region is CASYIFGGSNYGYTF. The CDR3 DNA reads TGTGCCAGCTATATCTTTGGGGGATCAAACTATGGCTACACCTTC.

On this clonotype: A much larger clone differs from this one at a single base, so this may be a read error. This sequence joins TRBV6-2 or TRBV6-3 and TRBJ2-1; D not resolved. This CDR3 is 15 amino acids long. Germline CDR1 MNHEY, CDR2 SVGEGT. The CDR3 bases are TGTACCAGCAGTTACCCGTGGAGCTCCTACAATGAGCAGTTCTTC. This translates into CTSSYPWSSYNEQFF.